This TCR beta chain was sequenced in a study of blood T cell repertoires in COVID-19. This clone has just a few counts. Donors were grouped by their self-reported clinical history. Within the 2 weeks before study entry, each person in the exposed group met a COVID-19 case. In the source study's methods: The authors estimated nucleated cell counts from reference gene primer amplification. Sequenced by immunoSEQ multiplex PCR; TCRdb stores in-frame clones only, minus some. V, J and clone size are those of that table, while D and trimming were read from the DNA. The sample holds roughly 150,000 clones, about 85% seen once. Germline CDR1 KGHSH, CDR2 LQKENI. The CDR3 is made up of 15 amino acids. V was clipped by 2 bases and J by 4 bases, with 9 bases between them.

The gene calls are TRBV18 and TRBJ1-6; TRBD1 is a possible D gene (5 bases). The specimen sequenced was PBMCs or T cells enriched from blood (not recorded which). This clonotype was obtained from a woman between 40 and 50 years old who had been exposed to COVID-19. The CDR3 sequence is CASSPMDIYNSPLHF. The CDR3 DNA reads as TGTGCCAGCTCACCAATGGACATTTATAATTCACCCCTCCACTTT. The complete variable domain, with remaining parts taken from reference TRBV18 and TRBJ1-6, reads NAGVMQNPRHLVRRRGQEARLRCSPMKGHSHVYWYRQLPEEGLKFMVYLQKENIIDESGMPKERFSAEFPKEGPSILRIQQVVRGDSAAYFCASSPMDIYNSPLHFGNGTRLTVT.